This T cell receptor beta chain emerged from a study of regulatory dendritic cells for organ transplantation. This clone was observed a single time. What it binds is unknown. This table comes from immunoSEQ multiplex PCR, and its TCRdb copy is limited to in-frame clones, with some not included. The repertoire includes more than 9,000 clones, around 80% of them detected once, and more than 2.5% sits in the top ten. This CDR3 is built from 15 residues. V was pared by 0 bases and J by 8 bases, with 15 bases between. CDR1 is SGDLS, CDR2 YYNGEE, per germline. Sorted T cells were CFSE-labeled and cultured 5 days with allogeneic regulatory or mature dendritic cells at 1:10. Naive CD45RA+ and memory CD45RO+ CD4+ or CD8+ T cells were FACS-sorted. The study's findings and limits: Memory T cells were less diverse than naive, with memory CD8+ most oligoclonal.

The sample consisted of memory CD4+ T cells from blood cultured with dendritic cells. The subset here: CD45RO+ memory T cells. The TCR sequence derives from a human donor in good health. J is TRBJ2-1 and V is TRBV9; no reliable D call. The CDR3 loop reads CASSVELAQYDEQFF. CDR3 coding DNA: TGTGCCAGCAGCGTAGAACTGGCTCAATACGATGAGCAGTTCTTC.